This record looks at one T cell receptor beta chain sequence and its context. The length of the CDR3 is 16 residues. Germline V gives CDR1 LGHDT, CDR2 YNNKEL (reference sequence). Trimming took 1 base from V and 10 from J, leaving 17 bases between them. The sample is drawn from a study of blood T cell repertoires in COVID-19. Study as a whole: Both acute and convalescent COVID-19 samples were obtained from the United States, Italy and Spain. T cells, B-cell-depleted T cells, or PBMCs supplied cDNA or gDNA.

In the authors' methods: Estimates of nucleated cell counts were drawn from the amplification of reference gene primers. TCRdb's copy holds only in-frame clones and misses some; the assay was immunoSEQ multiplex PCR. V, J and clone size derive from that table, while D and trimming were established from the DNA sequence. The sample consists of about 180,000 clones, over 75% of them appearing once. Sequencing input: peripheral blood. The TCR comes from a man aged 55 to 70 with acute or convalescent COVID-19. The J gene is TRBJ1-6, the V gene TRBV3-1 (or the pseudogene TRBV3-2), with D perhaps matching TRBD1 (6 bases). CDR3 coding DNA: TGTGCCAGCAGCCAAGGGGACATTGGGGGTCGCTCACCCCTCCACTTT. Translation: CASSQGDIGGRSPLHF.